This is a list of T cell receptor beta chains from one sample in a study of shared clonotypes between healthy human individuals. TCRdb's copy holds only in-frame clones and misses some; the assay was immunoSEQ multiplex PCR. The sample includes about 820,000 clones, approximately 92% of them seen just once. Sequencing was performed on naive CD8+ T cells sorted from blood. Receptors originate from a man between 25 and 39 years old in good health. The CDR3 runs from the conserved cysteine through the conserved F or W. A D gene is named only where the DNA matches it firmly. Clone size is given for some rows only: seen once, a few or many times, or a class if the clone is expanded.

cdr3_nt	cdr3_aa	d_call	v_call	j_call	clone_size
TGTGCCAGCAGCCAAGGGACGACAGCGGGGGTGGCCAATGAGCAGTTCTTC	CASSQGTTAGVANEQFF	TRBD2	TRBV14	TRBJ2-1	-
TGTGCCAGCAGCTTGCCAGGGGGCACGGCCAAAAACATTCAGTACTTC	CASSLPGGTAKNIQYF	TRBD1	TRBV7-9	TRBJ2-4	-
TGTGCCAGCAGCTATGGAGCGACTAGCGGGGGATACGAGCAGTACTTC	CASSYGATSGGYEQYF	TRBD2	TRBV5-6	TRBJ2-7	-
TGTGCCAGTACGGGACTAGCCTACGAGCAGTACTTC	CASTGLAYEQYF	TRBD2	TRBV6-6	TRBJ2-7	-
TGTGCCAGCAGTGCGCCGCCCACACTAGCCTTCCAAGAGACCCAGTACTTC	CASSAPPTLAFQETQYF	-	TRBV25-1	TRBJ2-5	-
TGTGCCAGCAGCCACGGACTAGCGGAATATTACGAGCAGTACTTC	CASSHGLAEYYEQYF	TRBD2	TRBV11-2	TRBJ2-7	-
TGCGCCAGCAGTGACCGCACCGGGACTAGCGGGGGGGAAGGGGACACCGGGGAGCTGTTTTTT	CASSDRTGTSGGEGDTGELFF	TRBD2	TRBV10-1	TRBJ2-2	-
TGTGCCAGCAGCGTAGGAATGACGGGATACAATGAGCAGTTCTTC	CASSVGMTGYNEQFF	-	TRBV9	TRBJ2-1	few
TGTGCCACCTCGACCTACAATGAGCAGTTCTTC	CATSTYNEQFF	-	TRBV6-1	TRBJ2-1	-
TGTGCCAGCAGTCCGGGAGGAGGGGGCAATGAGCAGTTCTTC	CASSPGGGGNEQFF	-	TRBV27	TRBJ2-1	-
TGTGCCAGCAGCCCGCCCCTCCGGGACTTAGCCAAAAACATTCAGTACTTC	CASSPPLRDLAKNIQYF	-	TRBV7-9	TRBJ2-4	-
TGCGCCAGCAGCCCCCATCTATCCTACGAGCAGTACTTC	CASSPHLSYEQYF	-	TRBV7-9	TRBJ2-7	-
TGTGCCAGCAGCCAACCTGGGGGGTCGGAAGAGCAGTACTTC	CASSQPGGSEEQYF	-	TRBV7-8	TRBJ2-7	-
TGTGCCAGCAGTGAACTCGACCTCACCAATGAGCAGTTCTTC	CASSELDLTNEQFF	-	TRBV6-1	TRBJ2-1	-
TGTGCCGTACTAGGGACAGGGCTCGAGCAGTACTTC	CAVLGTGLEQYF	TRBD1	TRBV10-3	TRBJ2-7	few
TGTGCCAGCAGTACAGGGGGCGAGAACACTGAAGCTTTCTTT	CASSTGGENTEAFF	TRBD1	TRBV6-5	TRBJ1-1	-
TGTGCCAGCAGAAGGCGGGGGGGCAATCAGCCCCAGCATTTT	CASRRRGGNQPQHF	-	TRBV27	TRBJ1-5	-